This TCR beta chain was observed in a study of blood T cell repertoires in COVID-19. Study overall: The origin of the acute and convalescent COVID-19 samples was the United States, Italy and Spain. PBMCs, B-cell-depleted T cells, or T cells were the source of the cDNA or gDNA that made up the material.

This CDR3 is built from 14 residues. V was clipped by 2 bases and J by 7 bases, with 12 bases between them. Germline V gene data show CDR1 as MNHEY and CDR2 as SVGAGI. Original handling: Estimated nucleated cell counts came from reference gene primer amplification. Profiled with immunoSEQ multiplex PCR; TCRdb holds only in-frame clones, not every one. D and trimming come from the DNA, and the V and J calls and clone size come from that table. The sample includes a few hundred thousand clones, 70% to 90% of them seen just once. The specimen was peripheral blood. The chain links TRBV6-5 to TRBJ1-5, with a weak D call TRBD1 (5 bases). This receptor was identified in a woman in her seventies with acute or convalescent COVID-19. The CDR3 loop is CASSYGGDVQPQHF. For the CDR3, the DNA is TGTGCCAGCAGTTACGGGGGGGACGTGCAGCCCCAGCATTTT.